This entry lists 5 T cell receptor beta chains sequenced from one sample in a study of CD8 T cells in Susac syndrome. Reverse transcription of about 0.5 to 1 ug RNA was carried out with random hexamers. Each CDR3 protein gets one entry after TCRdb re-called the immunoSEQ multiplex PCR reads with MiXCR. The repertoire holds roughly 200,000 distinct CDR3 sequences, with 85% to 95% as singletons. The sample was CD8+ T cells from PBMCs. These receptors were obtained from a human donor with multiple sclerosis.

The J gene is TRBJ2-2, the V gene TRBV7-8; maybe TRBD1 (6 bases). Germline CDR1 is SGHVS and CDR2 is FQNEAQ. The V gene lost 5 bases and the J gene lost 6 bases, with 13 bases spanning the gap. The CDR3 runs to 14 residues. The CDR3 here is CASSPWTAPGELFF. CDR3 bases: TGTGCCAGCAGCCCCTGGACAGCCCCCGGGGAGCTGTTTTTT.

CDR3 protein: CSAIRPDDTTNYGYTF. As DNA, the CDR3 is TGCAGTGCTATCCGTCCCGATGACACTACAAACTATGGCTACACCTTC. The chain couples TRBV20-1 to TRBJ1-2; no clear D gene. The V gene lost 4 bases and the J gene lost 2 bases, with 20 bases spanning the gap. This CDR3 is built from 16 residues. CDR1 and CDR2 from the germline V gene are DFQATT and SNEGSKA (reference sequence).

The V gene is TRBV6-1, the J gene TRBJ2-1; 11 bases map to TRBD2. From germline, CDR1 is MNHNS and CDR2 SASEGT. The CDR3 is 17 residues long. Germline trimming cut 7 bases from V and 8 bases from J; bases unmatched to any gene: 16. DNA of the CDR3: TGTGCCAGCACGAGTTCGGCCCGACTAGCGGGGTTCTATGAGCAGTTCTTC. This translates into CASTSSARLAGFYEQFF.

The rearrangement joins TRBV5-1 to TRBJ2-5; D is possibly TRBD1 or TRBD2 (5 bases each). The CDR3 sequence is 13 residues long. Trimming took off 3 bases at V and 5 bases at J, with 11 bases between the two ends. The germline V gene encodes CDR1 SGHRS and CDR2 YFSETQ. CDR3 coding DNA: TGCGCCAGCAGCTCCGGGACGGGGGAGACCCAGTACTTC. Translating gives CASSSGTGETQYF. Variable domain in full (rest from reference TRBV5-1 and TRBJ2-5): KAGVTQTPRYLIKTRGQQVTLSCSPISGHRSVSWYQQTPGQGLQFLFEYFSETQRNKGNFPGRFSGRQFSNSRSEMNVSTLELGDSALYLCASSSGTGETQYFGPGTRLLVL.

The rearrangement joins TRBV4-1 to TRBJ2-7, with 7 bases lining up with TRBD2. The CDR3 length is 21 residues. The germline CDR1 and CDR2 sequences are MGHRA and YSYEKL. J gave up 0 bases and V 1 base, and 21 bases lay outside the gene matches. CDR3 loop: CASSQVSSSGPAGYISYEQYF. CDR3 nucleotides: TGCGCCAGCAGCCAAGTCTCTTCTTCGGGTCCAGCGGGGTATATCTCCTACGAGCAGTACTTC.